A selection of T cell receptor beta chains follows, all from one sample in a study of blood T cell repertoires in COVID-19. Libraries were prepared by immunoSEQ multiplex PCR; TCRdb keeps only in-frame clonotypes and omits some of them. This sample has approximately 240,000 clones; about 85% occur once, and the top ten carry about 6%. Sequencing was carried out using PBMCs or T cells enriched from blood (not recorded which). The origin of the receptors is a woman aged 25 to 39 with acute COVID-19. Both conserved end residues are trimmed from each CDR3. Fields, in order: CDR3 length, V gene, J gene, CDR3 protein.

12	TRBV4-2	TRBJ1-2	ASSQRGQGYGYT
13	TRBV28	TRBJ2-7	ASSFHVALSYEQY
14	TRBV7-8	TRBJ1-1	ASSSLVRTGASEAF
15	TRBV19	TRBJ2-5	ASSIVGSGGGIETQY
10	TRBV6-5	TRBJ1-2	ASSLIGYGYT
17	TRBV18	TRBJ1-4	ASSPNPAADRGLGEKLF
13	TRBV3-1/TRBV3-2	TRBJ2-1	ASSYTESSYNEQF
14	TRBV5-6	TRBJ2-1	ASSPRPTGSYNEQF
9	TRBV5-1	TRBJ2-7	ASSETDEQY
15	TRBV5-5	TRBJ2-1	ASSLSSGGYGGTEQF
13	TRBV11-2	TRBJ2-1	ASSSLAGVYNEQF
13	TRBV3-1/TRBV3-2	TRBJ1-6	ASSQGDRENSPLH
10	TRBV29-1	TRBJ2-7	SVAWEYYEQY
17	TRBV7-2	TRBJ2-2	ASSLAQIRDRGNTGELF
13	TRBV21-1	TRBJ1-5	ASSSDRGPNQPQH
12	TRBV6-1	TRBJ1-2	ASSESGSNYGYT
14	TRBV27	TRBJ2-1	ASRMTATSYYNEQF
12	TRBV2	TRBJ1-2	ASSEWGANYGYT
13	TRBV7-9	TRBJ2-7	ASSLGRGGDYEQY
14	TRBV4-3	TRBJ2-1	ASSQDVLSSYNEQF
18	TRBV9	TRBJ2-1	ASSGHSSSSKRVGLNEQF
13	TRBV2	TRBJ1-5	ASSEGPHKNQPQH
13	TRBV5-4	TRBJ2-5	ASSRDRDTGETQY
12	TRBV25-1	TRBJ1-6	ASSDRGDWSPLH
10	TRBV5-8	TRBJ2-3	ASSQRTDTQY
13	TRBV4-1	TRBJ1-4	ASSQDGSRGTGVF
11	TRBV19	TRBJ1-5	ASSISSREPQH
14	TRBV11-2	TRBJ2-7	ASSLDRTGFSFEQY
15	TRBV28	TRBJ2-3	ASGSRGVGTTLDTQY
13	TRBV5-1	TRBJ2-7	ASSAPASGPLEQY
13	TRBV6-5	TRBJ2-6	ASHNSLALANVLT
12	TRBV7-2	TRBJ2-7	ASSLDPTGGVQY
12	TRBV19	TRBJ1-4	ASKEGQVNEKLF
12	TRBV2	TRBJ1-2	ASSIDRSNYGYT
11	TRBV3-1/TRBV3-2	TRBJ2-1	ASSQRQDNEQF
14	TRBV5-4	TRBJ1-3	ASSRFQGSSGNTIY
12	TRBV28	TRBJ1-3	ASSQGGSGNTIY